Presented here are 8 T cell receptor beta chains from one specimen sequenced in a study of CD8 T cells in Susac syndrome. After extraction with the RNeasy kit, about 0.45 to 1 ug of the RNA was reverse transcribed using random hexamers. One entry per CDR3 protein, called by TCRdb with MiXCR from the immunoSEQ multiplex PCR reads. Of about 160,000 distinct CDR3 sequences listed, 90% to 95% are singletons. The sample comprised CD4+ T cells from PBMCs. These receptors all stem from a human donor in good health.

The CDR3 DNA is TGTGCCAGCAGATCTCCCGGGAGGGCCGGGGAGCTGTTTTTT. Residues: CASRSPGRAGELFF. V usage is TRBV12-3 or TRBV12-4 and J usage is TRBJ2-2; 8 nucleotides align to TRBD2. Unmatched junction bases numbered 6, after V lost 6 bases and J lost 6 bases. The CDR3 covers 14 residues.

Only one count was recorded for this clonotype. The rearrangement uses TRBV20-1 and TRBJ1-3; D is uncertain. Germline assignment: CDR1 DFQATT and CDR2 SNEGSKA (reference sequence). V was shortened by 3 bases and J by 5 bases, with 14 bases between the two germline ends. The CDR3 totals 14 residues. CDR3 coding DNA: TGCAGTGCTAGCCCGACCTCGAAGAGAAACACCATATATTTT. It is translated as CSASPTSKRNTIYF.

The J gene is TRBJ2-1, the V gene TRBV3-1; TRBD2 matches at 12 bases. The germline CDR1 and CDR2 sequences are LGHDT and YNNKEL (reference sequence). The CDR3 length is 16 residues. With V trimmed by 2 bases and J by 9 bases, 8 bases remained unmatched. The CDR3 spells CASSQLLAGGLSEQFF. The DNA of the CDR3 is TGTGCCAGCAGCCAACTTCTAGCGGGGGGGCTGAGTGAGCAGTTCTTC.

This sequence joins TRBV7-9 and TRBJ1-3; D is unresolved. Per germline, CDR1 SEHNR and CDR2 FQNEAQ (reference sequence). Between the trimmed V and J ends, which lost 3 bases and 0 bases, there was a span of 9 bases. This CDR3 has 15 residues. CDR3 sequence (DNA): TGTGCCAGCAGCTTTGAGAGCTCCTCTGGAAACACCATATATTTT. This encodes CASSFESSSGNTIYF.

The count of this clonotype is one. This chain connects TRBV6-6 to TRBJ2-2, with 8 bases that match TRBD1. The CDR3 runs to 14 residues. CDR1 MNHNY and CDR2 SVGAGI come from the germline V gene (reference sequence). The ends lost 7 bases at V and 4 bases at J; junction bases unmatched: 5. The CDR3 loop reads CASKGQGSTGELFF. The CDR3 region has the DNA TGTGCCAGCAAAGGACAGGGATCCACCGGGGAGCTGTTTTTT.

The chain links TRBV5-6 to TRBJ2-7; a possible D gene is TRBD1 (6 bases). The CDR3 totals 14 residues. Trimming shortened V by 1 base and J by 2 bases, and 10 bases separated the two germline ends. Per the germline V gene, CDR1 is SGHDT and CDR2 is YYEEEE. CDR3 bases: TGTGCCAGCAGCTTGTGGGACATACCCTACGAGCAGTACTTC. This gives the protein CASSLWDIPYEQYF.

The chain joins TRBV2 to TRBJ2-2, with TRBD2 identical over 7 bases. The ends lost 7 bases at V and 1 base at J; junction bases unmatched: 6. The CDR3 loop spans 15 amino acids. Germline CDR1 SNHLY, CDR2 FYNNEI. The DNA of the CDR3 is TGTGCCAGCAAGGGAGGGGTCGTGAACACCGGGGAGCTGTTTTTT. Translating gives CASKGGVVNTGELFF. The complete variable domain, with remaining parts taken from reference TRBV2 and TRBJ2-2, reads EPEVTQTPSHQVTQMGQEVILRCVPISNHLYFYWYRQILGQKVEFLVSFYNNEISEKSEIFDDQFSVERPDGSNFTLKIRSTKLEDSAMYFCASKGGVVNTGELFFGEGSRLTVL.

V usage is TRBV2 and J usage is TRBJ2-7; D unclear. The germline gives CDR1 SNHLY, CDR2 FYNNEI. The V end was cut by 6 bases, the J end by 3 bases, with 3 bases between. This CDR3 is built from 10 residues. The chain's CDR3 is CASRVYEQYF. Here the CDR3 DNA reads TGTGCCAGCAGGGTCTACGAGCAGTACTTC.